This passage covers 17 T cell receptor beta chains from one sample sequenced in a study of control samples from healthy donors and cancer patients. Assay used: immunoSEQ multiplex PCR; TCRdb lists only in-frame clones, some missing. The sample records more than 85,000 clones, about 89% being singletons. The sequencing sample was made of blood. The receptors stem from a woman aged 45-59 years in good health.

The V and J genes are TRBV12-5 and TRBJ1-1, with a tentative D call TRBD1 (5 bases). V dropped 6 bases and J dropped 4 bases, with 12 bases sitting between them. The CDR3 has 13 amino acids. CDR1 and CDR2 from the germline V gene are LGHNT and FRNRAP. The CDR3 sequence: CASGPGGVTEAFF. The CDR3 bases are TGTGCTAGTGGGCCGGGGGGGGTCACTGAAGCTTTCTTT.

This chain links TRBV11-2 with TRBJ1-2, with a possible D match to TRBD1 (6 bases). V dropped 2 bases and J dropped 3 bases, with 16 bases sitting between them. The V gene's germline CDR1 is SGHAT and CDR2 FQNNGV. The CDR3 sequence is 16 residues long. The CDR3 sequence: CASSLLRGGGYYGYTF. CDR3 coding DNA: TGTGCCAGCAGCTTACTAAGGGGGGGAGGGTACTATGGCTACACCTTC.

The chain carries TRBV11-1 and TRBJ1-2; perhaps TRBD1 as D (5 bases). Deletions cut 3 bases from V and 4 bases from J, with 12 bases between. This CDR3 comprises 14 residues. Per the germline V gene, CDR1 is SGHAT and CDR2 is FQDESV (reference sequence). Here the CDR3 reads CASSLTDTSYGYTF. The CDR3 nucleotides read TGTGCCAGCAGCTTGACAGACACTTCCTATGGCTACACCTTC. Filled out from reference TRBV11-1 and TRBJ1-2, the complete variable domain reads EAEVAQSPRYKITEKSQAVAFWCDPISGHATLYWYRQILGQGPELLVQFQDESVVDDSQLPKDRFSAERLKGVDSTLKIQPAELGDSAMYLCASSLTDTSYGYTFGSGTRLTVV.

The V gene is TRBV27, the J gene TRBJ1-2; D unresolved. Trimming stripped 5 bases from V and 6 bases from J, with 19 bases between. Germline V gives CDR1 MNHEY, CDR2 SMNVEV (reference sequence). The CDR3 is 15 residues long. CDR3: CASSPRWDLRDGYTF. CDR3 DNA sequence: TGTGCCAGCAGTCCGCGATGGGATCTGAGGGATGGCTACACCTTC.

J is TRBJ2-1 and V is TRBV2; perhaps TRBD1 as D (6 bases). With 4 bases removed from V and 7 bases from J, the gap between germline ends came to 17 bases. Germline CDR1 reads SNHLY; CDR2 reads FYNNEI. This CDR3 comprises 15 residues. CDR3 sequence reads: CASSVEQGLRNEQFF. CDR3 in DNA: TGTGCCAGCAGTGTTGAACAGGGATTGAGGAATGAGCAGTTCTTC. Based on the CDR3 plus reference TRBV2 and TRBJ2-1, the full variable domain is EPEVTQTPSHQVTQMGQEVILRCVPISNHLYFYWYRQILGQKVEFLVSFYNNEISEKSEIFDDQFSVERPDGSNFTLKIRSTKLEDSAMYFCASSVEQGLRNEQFFGPGTRLTVL.

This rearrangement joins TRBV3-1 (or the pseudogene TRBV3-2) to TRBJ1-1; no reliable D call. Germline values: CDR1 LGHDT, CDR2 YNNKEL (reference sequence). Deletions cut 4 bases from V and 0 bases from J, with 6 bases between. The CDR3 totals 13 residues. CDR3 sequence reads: CASSPVMNTEAFF. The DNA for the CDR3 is TGTGCCAGCAGCCCGGTCATGAACACTGAAGCTTTCTTT.

The CDR3 region is CASSRLGGPSNYGYTF. The CDR3 DNA sequence: TGTGCCAGCAGCCGGCTGGGAGGGCCCTCTAACTATGGCTACACCTTC. The chain has TRBV9 and TRBJ1-2, with D unresolved. V lost 4 bases and J lost 0, with 16 bases in between. Germline CDR1 is SGDLS and CDR2 is YYNGEE. The CDR3 is made up of 16 amino acids.

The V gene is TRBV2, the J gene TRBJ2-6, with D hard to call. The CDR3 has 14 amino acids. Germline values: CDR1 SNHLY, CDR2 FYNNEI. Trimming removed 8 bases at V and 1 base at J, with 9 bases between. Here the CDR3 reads CASYGGSGANVLTF. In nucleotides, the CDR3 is TGTGCCAGCTACGGCGGTTCTGGGGCCAACGTCCTGACTTTC.

In DNA form, the CDR3 reads TGTGCCAGCAGCTTAGGCGGGGCCCTCTGGGATACGCAGTATTTT. Its protein is CASSLGGALWDTQYF. The chain combines TRBV7-3 with TRBJ2-3; D may be TRBD2 (6 bases). The V gene lost 2 bases and the J gene lost 6 bases, with 15 bases spanning the gap. This CDR3 is 15 amino acids long. In germline, CDR1 is SGHTA, CDR2 FQGTGA.

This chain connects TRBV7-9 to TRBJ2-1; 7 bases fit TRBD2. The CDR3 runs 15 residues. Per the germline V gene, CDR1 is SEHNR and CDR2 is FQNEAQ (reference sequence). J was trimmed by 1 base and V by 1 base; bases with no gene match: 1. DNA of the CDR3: TGTGCCAGCAGCTTAGACGGGAGGTCCTACAATGAGCAGTTCTTC. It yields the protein CASSLDGRSYNEQFF.

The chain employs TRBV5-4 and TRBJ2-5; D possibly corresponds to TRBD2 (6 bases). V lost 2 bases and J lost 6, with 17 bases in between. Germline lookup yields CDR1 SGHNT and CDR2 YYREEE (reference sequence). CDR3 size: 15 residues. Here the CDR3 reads CASSFPGLPEQTQYF. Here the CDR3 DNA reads TGTGCCAGCAGCTTCCCGGGACTCCCCGAACAGACCCAGTACTTC. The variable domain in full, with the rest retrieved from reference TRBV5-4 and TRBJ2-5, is ETGVTQSPTHLIKTRGQQVTLRCSSQSGHNTVSWYQQALGQGPQFIFQYYREEENGRGNFPPRFSGLQFPNYSSELNVNALELDDSALYLCASSFPGLPEQTQYFGPGTRLLVL.

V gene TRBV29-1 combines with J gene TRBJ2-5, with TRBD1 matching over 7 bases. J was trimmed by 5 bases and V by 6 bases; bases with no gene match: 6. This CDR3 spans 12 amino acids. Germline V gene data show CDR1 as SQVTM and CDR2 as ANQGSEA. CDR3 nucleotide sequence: TGCAGCGTAAAACAGGGGATCGAGACCCAGTACTTC. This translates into CSVKQGIETQYF.

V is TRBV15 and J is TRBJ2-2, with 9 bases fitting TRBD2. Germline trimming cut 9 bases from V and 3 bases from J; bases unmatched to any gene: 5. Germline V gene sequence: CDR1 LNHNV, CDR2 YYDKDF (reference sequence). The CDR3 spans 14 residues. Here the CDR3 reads CATTREGYTGELFF. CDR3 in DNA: TGTGCCACTACGCGGGAGGGTTACACCGGGGAGCTGTTTTTT.

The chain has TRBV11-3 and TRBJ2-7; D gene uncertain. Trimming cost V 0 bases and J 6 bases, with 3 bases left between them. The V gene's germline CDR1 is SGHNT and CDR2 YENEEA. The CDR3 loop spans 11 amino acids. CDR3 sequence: CASSLDREQYV. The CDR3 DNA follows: TGTGCCAGCAGCTTAGATCGCGAGCAGTACGTC.

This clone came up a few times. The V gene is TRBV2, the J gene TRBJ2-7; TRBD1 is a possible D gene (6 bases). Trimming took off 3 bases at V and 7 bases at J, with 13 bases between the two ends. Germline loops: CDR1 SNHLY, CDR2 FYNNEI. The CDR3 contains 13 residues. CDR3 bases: TGTGCCAGCAGTGAGTGGGACACCAGAGAGCAGTACGTC. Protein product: CASSEWDTREQYV.

CDR3 DNA: TGTGCCAGCAGCCCCCATGCAACGCCCACCGGGGGTGAAGCTTTCTTT. It encodes CASSPHATPTGGEAFF. The rearrangement uses TRBV14 and TRBJ1-1; a weak D match, TRBD1 (5 bases). Germline CDR1 and CDR2: SGHDN and FVKESK. Trimming cost V 4 bases and J 7 bases, with 22 bases left between them. The CDR3 contains 16 residues. The complete variable domain, with remaining parts taken from reference TRBV14 and TRBJ1-1, reads EAGVTQFPSHSVIEKGQTVTLRCDPISGHDNLYWYRRVMGKEIKFLLHFVKESKQDESGMPNNRFLAERTGGTYSTLKVQPAELEDSGVYFCASSPHATPTGGEAFFGQGTRLTVV.

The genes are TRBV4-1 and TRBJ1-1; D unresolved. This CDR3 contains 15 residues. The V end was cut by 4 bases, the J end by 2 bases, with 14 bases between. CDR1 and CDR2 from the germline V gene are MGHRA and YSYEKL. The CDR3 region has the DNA TGCGCCAGCAGCCTGGCGACGGGCTCCAACACTGAAGCTTTCTTT. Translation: CASSLATGSNTEAFF.